The 20 T cell receptor beta chains below all came from one sample that was sequenced in a study of blood T cells in healthy people across ages (dated by TCRdb to the mid-2010s). Receptor amplification or capture employed 5' RACE. This sample was sequenced with an Illumina HiSeq 2500. The second PCR ran for about 7 to 11 cycles and used a J-beta primer mix along with a sample-barcoded 5' primer. TCRdb took the public reads, trimmed them with fastp at Q25, ran MiXCR for clone calling and kept in-frame beta chains. Rows matching on CDR3 protein sequence are summarized as one entry with the most common DNA and genes. The sample table lists 710,000 or so distinct CDR3 sequences, roughly 20% of them with a count of one. About 20% of the sample goes to the ten largest clones. The specimen was blood. Receptor source: a man between 70 and 80 years old in good health.

The rearrangement uses TRBV19 and TRBJ1-5, with TRBD1 matching 7 bases. Germline assignment: CDR1 LNHDA and CDR2 SQIVND (reference sequence). V dropped 6 bases and J dropped 4; count of bases not matched to a gene: 9. The CDR3 contains 15 residues. For the CDR3, the DNA is TGTGCCAGTAGCCTCCCGGGACAGCCGAATCAGCCCCAGCATTTT. This translates into CASSLPGQPNQPQHF.

This rearrangement joins TRBV6-5 to TRBJ1-2, with 7 nucleotides matching TRBD1. V lost 5 bases and J lost 8; bases outside the gene matches: 11. The CDR3 totals 14 residues. Germline V gene data show CDR1 as MNHEY and CDR2 as SVGAGI. Here the CDR3 reads CASSAIDRVGGYTF. The CDR3 DNA is TGTGCCAGCAGTGCTATCGACAGGGTTGGGGGCTACACCTTC.

This clonotype was observed a handful of times. This chain joins TRBV2 and TRBJ1-5; a possible D gene is TRBD1 (6 bases). Per germline, CDR1 SNHLY and CDR2 FYNNEI. V shed 2 bases and J shed 3 bases, with 14 bases lying between them. This CDR3 contains 16 residues. DNA for the CDR3: TGTGCCAGCAGTGAACAGGGGTATCGGGCCAATCAGCCCCAGCATTTT. Encoded protein: CASSEQGYRANQPQHF.

V is TRBV6-1 and J is TRBJ2-1, with a possible D match to TRBD2 (6 bases). Trimming removed 6 bases from V and 8 bases from J, with 26 bases in between. Germline CDR1 MNHNS, CDR2 SASEGT. The CDR3 has 17 residues. CDR3 sequence (DNA): TGTGCCAGCAGCTCCTGGGGGTGGGGGAGGCAAAGGGATGAGCAGTTCTTC. Translating gives CASSSWGWGRQRDEQFF.

A few counts support this clonotype. CDR3 sequence reads: CASSFYLGKQYF. DNA for the CDR3: TGTGCCAGCAGTTTCTACCTCGGAAAGCAGTACTTC. This sequence joins TRBV12-3 or TRBV12-4 and TRBJ2-7; D remains unclear. The CDR3 contains 12 residues. The V and J ends lost 3 bases and 8 bases respectively, with 11 bases between them.

The chain uses TRBV7-2 and TRBJ2-4; 7 positions agree with TRBD2. Trimming removed 5 bases from V and 0 bases from J; junction bases left unmatched: 10. CDR3 length equals 17 residues. CDR1 is SGHTA, CDR2 FQGNSA, per germline. DNA of the CDR3: TGTGCCAGCAGCATCGTCCCTAGCGGATTAGCCAAAAACATTCAGTACTTC. It translates to CASSIVPSGLAKNIQYF.

The chain uses TRBV19 and TRBJ1-4; D is unclear. Trimming took 7 bases from V and 6 from J, leaving 9 bases between them. This CDR3 comprises 12 residues. Germline CDR1 LNHDA, CDR2 SQIVND (reference sequence). CDR3 residues: CASTGLHEKLFF. In DNA form, the CDR3 reads TGTGCCAGTACCGGCCTCCATGAAAAACTGTTTTTT.

V is TRBV28 and J is TRBJ2-1, with TRBD1 matching 7 bases. The germline CDR1 and CDR2 sequences are MDHEN and SYDVKM. The CDR3 covers 15 residues. Losses at the gene ends were 6 bases for V and 8 bases for J; bases not matched to a gene: 13. CDR3 amino acids: CASSPKPDRRDEQFF. As DNA, the CDR3 is TGTGCCAGCAGCCCTAAGCCGGACAGGCGGGATGAGCAGTTCTTC.

J is TRBJ1-1 and V is TRBV12-3 or TRBV12-4, with D perhaps matching TRBD1 (6 bases). The CDR3 totals 16 residues. Trimming shortened V by 4 bases and J by 1 base, and 16 bases separated the two germline ends. CDR3 bases: TGTGCCAGCAGTTGGGTACAGGGCGACCGGAACACTGAAGCTTTCTTT. Translating gives CASSWVQGDRNTEAFF.

The chain joins TRBV7-9 to TRBJ1-1; the match to TRBD1 covers 7 bases. Germline CDR1 SEHNR, CDR2 FQNEAQ (reference sequence). The ends lost 7 bases at V and 4 bases at J; junction bases unmatched: 6. The CDR3 loop spans 13 amino acids. The CDR3 nucleotides are TGTGCCAGCAAAGACAGGGTTGGCACTGAAGCTTTCTTT. Its protein product is CASKDRVGTEAFF.

This clonotype has just a few counts. Germline and junction disagree at one end, which may indicate a read error. V and J are TRBV20-1 and TRBJ1-6; possible D gene TRBD1, 5 bases. CDR1 is DFQATT and CDR2 is SNEGSKA in the germline V gene (reference sequence). The CDR3 loop spans 10 amino acids. DNA of the CDR3: TGCAGTGCTGGGGCTTCATCCCTCCACTTT. As protein: CSAGASSLHF.

This clonotype was seen only a few times. The chain is built from TRBV9 and TRBJ1-2; TRBD1 matches at 9 bases. Unmatched junction bases numbered 5, after V lost 4 bases and J lost 1 base. CDR3 length: 15 amino acids. CDR1 is SGDLS, CDR2 YYNGEE, per germline. In DNA form, the CDR3 reads TGTGCCAGCAGCCTCCGGGGACAGGGTAACTATGGCTACACCTTC. This encodes CASSLRGQGNYGYTF.

About this clonotype: This is likely a read error, given that the CDR3 carries no conserved phenylalanine or tryptophan at its end. The V and J genes are TRBV10-3 and TRBJ2-4; D possibly uses TRBD1 or TRBD2 (6 bases each). The V and J ends lost 6 bases and 2 bases respectively, with 11 bases between them. CDR1 and CDR2 (germline): ENHRY, SYGVKD. The CDR3 loop spans 14 amino acids. The CDR3: CAIREGETKNIQYL. CDR3 in DNA: TGTGCCATCAGGGAGGGGGAGACCAAAAACATTCAGTACCTC.

The chain carries TRBV12-3 or TRBV12-4 and TRBJ2-3, with D perhaps TRBD2 (5 bases). Trimming pared 8 bases from V and 4 bases from J, leaving 16 bases between. The CDR3 consists of 14 residues. CDR3 in DNA: TGTGCCAGCGGAGGAATGGTTAGCGCAGATACGCAGTATTTT. Amino acid sequence: CASGGMVSADTQYF.

This clonotype occurred a few times. The chain recombines TRBV29-1 with TRBJ2-7; D unresolved. Germline V gene data show CDR1 as SQVTM and CDR2 as ANQGSEA. The length of the CDR3 is 12 residues. Trimming stripped 0 bases from V and 2 bases from J, with 5 bases between. Here the CDR3 reads CSVEDLTYEQYF. CDR3 in DNA: TGCAGCGTTGAAGATTTGACCTACGAGCAGTACTTC.

This clonotype appeared a few times. Germline is not matched at one junction end, which may reflect a read error. J is TRBJ1-1 and V is TRBV7-6; 7 bases map to TRBD1. Germline lookup yields CDR1 SGHVS and CDR2 FNYEAQ. The CDR3 sequence is 12 residues long. The CDR3 nucleotides are TGTGCCGGCAGCTTAGCGGACAGGCAAGCTTTCTTT. Translating gives CAGSLADRQAFF.

This clonotype showed up just a few times. The rearrangement joins TRBV4-2 to TRBJ1-2; TRBD1 might be the D (5 bases). CDR1 is LGHNA, CDR2 YNFKEQ, per germline. The CDR3 has 15 amino acids. V was shortened by 0 bases and J by 2 bases, with 10 bases between the two germline ends. The CDR3 DNA is TGTGCCAGCAGCCAAGATCAGGGCCCGAACTATGGCTACACCTTC. Amino acid sequence: CASSQDQGPNYGYTF.

A few counts support this clonotype. The chain uses TRBV10-3 and TRBJ2-5; 12 nucleotides agree with TRBD2. The better agreement between TRBJ2-1 and the DNA end casts doubt on the J call. From germline, CDR1 is ENHRY and CDR2 SYGVKD. The CDR3 has 16 amino acids. The CDR3 sequence: CAISSPTSGSPNEQFF. The CDR3 DNA follows: TGTGCCATCAGTTCTCCGACTAGCGGGAGTCCCAATGAGCAGTTCTTC.

The CDR3 region is CASSVATGYGYTF. DNA of the CDR3: TGTGCCAGCAGCGTAGCAACAGGCTATGGCTACACCTTC. The chain carries TRBV9 and TRBJ1-2; D possibly corresponds to TRBD1 (5 bases). Germline CDR1 SGDLS, CDR2 YYNGEE. The CDR3 is 13 amino acids. The V end lost 0 bases, the J end lost 4 bases, and 7 bases lay between the germline ends.

There are many counts of this clonotype. The rearrangement uses TRBV6-5 and TRBJ2-1; TRBD2 matches 12 bases. Trimming removed 2 bases from V and 4 bases from J; junction bases left unmatched: 6. Germline V lookup: CDR1 MNHEY, CDR2 SVGAGI. The CDR3 is 17 amino acids. CDR3 loop: CASSYLTTSGSYNEQFF. In DNA form, the CDR3 reads TGTGCCAGCAGTTACCTCACGACTAGCGGGAGTTACAATGAGCAGTTCTTC.